This T cell receptor (beta chain) emerged from a study of blood T cell repertoires in COVID-19. Study background: PBMCs, B-cell-depleted T cells, or T cells were the source of the cDNA or gDNA that made up the material.

Methods used by the authors: The assay estimated nucleated cells by amplifying reference gene primers. TCRdb's table, derived via immunoSEQ multiplex PCR, lists solely in-frame clones and lacks some. The V and J calls and clone size are taken from that table; D and trimming were inferred from the DNA. Of 360,000 or so clones in the sample, roughly 87% were seen once. Trimming pared 0 bases from V and 0 bases from J, leaving 8 bases between. The CDR3 runs to 15 residues. CDR1 and CDR2 from the germline V gene are SGHRS and YFSETQ. Cohort 3 donors counted as recovered after two negative PCRs, clearance, or resolved symptoms.

V and J are TRBV5-1 and TRBJ2-3, with D perhaps matching TRBD1 (5 bases). The sequence derives from a woman in her thirties who had recovered from COVID-19. The sample consisted of PBMCs or T cells enriched from blood (not recorded which). CDR3 region: CASSLEGFSTDTQYF. CDR3 DNA sequence: TGCGCCAGCAGCTTGGAGGGGTTTAGCACAGATACGCAGTATTTT.